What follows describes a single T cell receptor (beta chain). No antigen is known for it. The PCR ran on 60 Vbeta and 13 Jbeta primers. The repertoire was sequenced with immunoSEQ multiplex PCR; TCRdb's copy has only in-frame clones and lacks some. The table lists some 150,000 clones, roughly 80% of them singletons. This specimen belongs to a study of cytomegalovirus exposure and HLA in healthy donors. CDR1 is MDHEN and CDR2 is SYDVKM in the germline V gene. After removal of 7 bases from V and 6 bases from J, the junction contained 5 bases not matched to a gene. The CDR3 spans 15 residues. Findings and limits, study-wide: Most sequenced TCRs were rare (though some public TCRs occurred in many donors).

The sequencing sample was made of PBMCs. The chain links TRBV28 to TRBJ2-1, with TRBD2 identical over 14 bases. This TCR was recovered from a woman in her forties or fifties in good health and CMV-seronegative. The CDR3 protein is CASTHGTSGSNEQFF. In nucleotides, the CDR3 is TGTGCCAGCACCCACGGGACTAGCGGGAGCAATGAGCAGTTCTTC.